Each of the 18 T cell receptor beta chains below was sequenced from the same sample in a study of human T cells and chemical hapten exposure. Indicated time point: patch test 1, 2 weeks after DPC sensitization. Treatment meaning: therapeutic diphenylcyclopropenone sensitization with weekly scalp DPC. In TCRdb, the RACE reads were re-called with MiXCR into one record per CDR3 protein. This repertoire shows roughly 120,000 distinct CDR3 sequences, approximately 13% found once; its top ten account for 0.9% to 0.95%. The specimen comprised whole blood, sampled in connection with sensitization to the hapten diphenylcyclopropenone (DPC). These receptors all come from a man younger than 35 with alopecia areata. Some clones in this sample may be carry-over from other donors' samples.

This chain connects TRBV28 to TRBJ1-4, with a weak D call TRBD1 (5 bases). CDR3 size: 16 residues. CDR1 is MDHEN and CDR2 is SYDVKM in the germline V gene. V shed 7 bases and J shed 0 bases, with 15 bases lying between them. CDR3 residues: CASTATEITTNEKLFF. CDR3 sequence (DNA): TGTGCCAGCACGGCGACAGAGATAACAACTAATGAAAAACTGTTTTTT.

This clonotype came up a few times. The CDR3 sequence: CSARGQGSYEQYV. DNA of the CDR3: TGCAGTGCTAGAGGCCAGGGCTCCTACGAGCAGTACGTC. The rearrangement joins TRBV20-1 to TRBJ2-7; tentatively, D is TRBD1 (5 bases). The CDR3 extends over 13 amino acids. Trimming removed 1 base from V and 0 bases from J, with 7 bases in between. The V gene's germline CDR1 is DFQATT and CDR2 SNEGSKA (reference sequence).

Only a few counts were recorded for this clonotype. The rearrangement links TRBV28 to TRBJ1-1, with no clear D. From germline, CDR1 is MDHEN and CDR2 SYDVKM. This CDR3 contains 11 residues. The V end lost 7 bases, the J end lost 1 base, and 4 bases lay between the germline ends. This CDR3 reads CASIENTEAFF. The DNA for the CDR3 is TGTGCCAGCATTGAGAACACTGAAGCTTTCTTT.

The V and J genes are TRBV3-1 and TRBJ2-6, with D tentatively TRBD1 or TRBD2 (5 bases each). The CDR3 length is 17 residues. CDR1 LGHDT and CDR2 YNNKEL come from the germline V gene (reference sequence). Trimming removed 4 bases at V and 4 bases at J, with 17 bases between. The CDR3: CASSPIRGAGGANVLTF. CDR3 bases: TGTGCCAGCAGCCCGATTCGGGGCGCAGGAGGGGCCAACGTCCTGACTTTC.

V is TRBV7-9 and J is TRBJ2-3; TRBD2 matches 9 bases. Trimming at V came to 0 bases and at J to 1 base, leaving 5 bases not matched to a gene. Germline V gene lookup returns CDR1 SEHNR and CDR2 FQNEAQ (reference sequence). The CDR3 spans 17 residues. The CDR3 protein is CASSLAAVAGGTDTQYF. DNA for the CDR3: TGTGCCAGCAGCTTAGCCGCGGTAGCGGGGGGCACAGATACGCAGTATTTT.

This clonotype has just a few counts. This sequence joins TRBV20-1 and TRBJ1-1; D perhaps matches TRBD1 (6 bases). V was pared by 2 bases and J by 1 base, with 8 bases between. CDR1 and CDR2 from the germline V gene are DFQATT and SNEGSKA (reference sequence). The CDR3 contains 13 residues. The DNA of the CDR3 is TGCAGTGCTAGAAGGGACACGAACACTGAAGCTTTCTTT. Its protein is CSARRDTNTEAFF.

J is TRBJ2-5 and V is TRBV21-1. TRBV21-1 is designated a pseudogene. The CDR3 contains 14 residues. The CDR3 spells CASSKTPTQETQYF. CDR3 bases: TGTGCCAGCAGCAAGACCCCGACGCAAGAGACCCAGTACTTC.

The chain carries TRBV3-1 and TRBJ1-2; D is undetermined. CDR3 length: 13 amino acids. Trimming removed 3 bases from V and 4 bases from J, with 9 bases in between. Germline CDR1 LGHDT, CDR2 YNNKEL (reference sequence). CDR3 amino acids: CASSHRTVYGYTF. The CDR3 DNA reads as TGTGCCAGCAGCCACCGGACGGTCTATGGCTACACCTTC. Variable domain in full (rest from reference TRBV3-1 and TRBJ1-2): DTAVSQTPKYLVTQMGNDKSIKCEQNLGHDTMYWYKQDSKKFLKIMFSYNNKELIINETVPNRFSPKSPDKAHLNLHINSLELGDSAVYFCASSHRTVYGYTFGSGTRLTVV.

The CDR3: CASRRGQGRVYSPLHF. CDR3 bases: TGTGCCAGCAGACGTGGACAGGGCAGGGTGTATTCACCCCTCCACTTT. The chain recombines TRBV3-1 with TRBJ1-6; 8 nucleotides align to TRBD1. With V trimmed by 6 bases and J by 8 bases, 12 bases remained unmatched. This CDR3 is 16 amino acids long. Germline CDR1 LGHDT, CDR2 YNNKEL (reference sequence).

This clonotype was counted only a few times. This chain connects TRBV4-3 to TRBJ1-6; weak D call: TRBD1 (5 bases). The V end was cut by 3 bases, the J end by 6 bases, with 12 bases between. Germline assignment: CDR1 LGHNA and CDR2 YSLEER. The CDR3 extends over 15 amino acids. The CDR3 is CASSHTGRTNSPLHF. The CDR3 DNA is TGCGCCAGCAGCCACACGGGACGGACTAATTCACCCCTCCACTTT.

In this sample, this clonotype turned up a few times. CDR3 loop: CASSLRGDYTQYF. The CDR3 DNA reads TGCGCCAGCAGCTTGCGTGGGGATTATACGCAGTATTTT. The chain has TRBV5-1 and TRBJ2-3; D gene ambiguous. CDR1 is SGHRS, CDR2 YFSETQ, per germline. V lost 1 base to trimming and J lost 7 bases, with 10 bases between them. This CDR3 has 13 amino acids.

The rearrangement joins TRBV20-1 to TRBJ2-2; TRBD2 is a possible D gene (7 bases). The CDR3 consists of 15 residues. Germline-derived CDR1 and CDR2 are DFQATT and SNEGSKA (reference sequence). Between the trimmed V and J ends, which lost 2 bases and 0 bases, there was a span of 10 bases. The CDR3 here is CSARRGGSNTGELFF. The CDR3 DNA reads TGCAGTGCTAGAAGGGGGGGCTCGAACACCGGGGAGCTGTTTTTT.

The table lists this clonotype with many counts. The chain is built from TRBV12-3 or TRBV12-4 and TRBJ2-5, with TRBD1 matching over 11 bases. Losses at the gene ends were 7 bases for V and 4 bases for J; bases not matched to a gene: 8. The CDR3 totals 15 residues. CDR3 amino acids: CASTIGGTGGETQYF. The CDR3 DNA reads TGTGCCAGCACAATCGGCGGGACAGGGGGAGAGACCCAGTACTTC.

This clonotype was seen many times. The rearrangement joins TRBV20-1 to TRBJ1-2; 12 nucleotides match TRBD1. The germline V gene has CDR1 DFQATT and CDR2 SNEGSKA (reference sequence). V trimming: 4 bases; J trimming: 8 bases; junction bases outside the gene matches: 5. There are 13 residues in the CDR3. The DNA for the CDR3 is TGCAGTGCTATAGGGACAGGGGGCGAGGGCTACACCTTC. As protein: CSAIGTGGEGYTF.

The chain carries TRBV28 and TRBJ2-1; TRBD1 matches at 11 bases. Germline-derived CDR1 and CDR2 are MDHEN and SYDVKM. This CDR3 is built from 14 residues. Trimming took 11 bases from V and 6 from J; bases not matched to a gene: 9. CDR3 residues: CAGMGTGGGNEQFF. The CDR3, as DNA: TGTGCCGGCATGGGGACAGGGGGAGGCAATGAGCAGTTCTTC.

The chain has TRBV6-1 and TRBJ1-2; TRBD1 matches 11 bases. The ends lost 1 base at V and 3 bases at J; junction bases unmatched: 4. The CDR3 is 16 residues long. From germline, CDR1 is MNHNS and CDR2 SASEGT. The CDR3 sequence: CASSEDWTGGHYGYTF. As DNA, the CDR3 is TGTGCCAGCAGTGAAGACTGGACAGGGGGCCACTATGGCTACACCTTC.

Worth noting for this clonotype: One junction end does not reproduce the germline sequence, and a read error may be involved. The chain links TRBV24-1 to TRBJ2-2; a weak D match, TRBD2 (6 bases). CDR1 is KGHDR and CDR2 is SFDVKD in the germline V gene. CDR3 length: 12 amino acids. The CDR3 DNA is TGTGCCACCAGTGACAATTCGGGGGTGCTGTTTTTT. Its protein is CATSDNSGVLFF.

This chain links TRBV29-1 with TRBJ1-1; 7 positions agree with TRBD1. Germline assignment: CDR1 SQVTM and CDR2 ANQGSEA. The CDR3 consists of 14 residues. V lost 7 bases and J lost 3; bases outside the gene matches: 11. As DNA, the CDR3 is TGCAGCGCAGTACCGGGACAGATTTACACTGAAGCTTTCTTT. Amino acids: CSAVPGQIYTEAFF.